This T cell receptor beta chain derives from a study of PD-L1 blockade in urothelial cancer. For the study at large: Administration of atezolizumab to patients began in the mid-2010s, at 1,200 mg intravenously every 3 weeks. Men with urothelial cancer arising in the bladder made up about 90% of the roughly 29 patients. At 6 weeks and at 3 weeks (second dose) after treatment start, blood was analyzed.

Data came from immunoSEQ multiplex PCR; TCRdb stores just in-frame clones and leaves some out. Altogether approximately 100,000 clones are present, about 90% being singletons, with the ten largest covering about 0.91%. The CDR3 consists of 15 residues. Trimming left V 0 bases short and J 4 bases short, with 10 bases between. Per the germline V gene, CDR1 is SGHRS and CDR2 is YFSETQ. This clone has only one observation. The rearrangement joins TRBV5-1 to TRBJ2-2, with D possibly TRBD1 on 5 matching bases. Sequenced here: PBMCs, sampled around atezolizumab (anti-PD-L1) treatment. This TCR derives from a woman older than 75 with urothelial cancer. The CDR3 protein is CASSLALQVTGELFF. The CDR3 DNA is TGCGCCAGCAGCTTGGCCTTACAGGTCACCGGGGAGCTGTTTTTT.